Included here is one TCR beta chain sequence, with context. As originally analysed: Quantification of nucleated cells was approximated via reference gene primer amplification. Libraries were prepared by immunoSEQ multiplex PCR; TCRdb keeps only in-frame clonotypes and omits some of them. Clone size and V and J calls were adopted from that table, with D and trimming inferred from the DNA. The table lists about 160,000 clones, just under 85% of them singletons, with 22% in the top ten. Germline V gives CDR1 LNHNV, CDR2 YYDKDF (reference sequence). The V and J ends lost 5 bases and 0 bases, in that order; junction bases with no gene match: 4. This CDR3 region has 15 residues. The sample comes from a study of blood T cell repertoires in COVID-19. Overall study: The United States, Italy and Spain supplied acute and convalescent COVID-19 samples. Sources were T cells, B-cell-depleted T cells, or PBMCs; the material itself was cDNA or gDNA.

J is TRBJ1-3 and V is TRBV15, with TRBD1 identical over 7 bases. The specimen was peripheral blood. The clonotype was recovered from a woman aged 80 or older with acute or convalescent COVID-19. CDR3 sequence (DNA): TGTGCCACCAGCCTGCGGACAGGCTCTGGAAACACCATATATTTT. Amino acid sequence: CATSLRTGSGNTIYF.